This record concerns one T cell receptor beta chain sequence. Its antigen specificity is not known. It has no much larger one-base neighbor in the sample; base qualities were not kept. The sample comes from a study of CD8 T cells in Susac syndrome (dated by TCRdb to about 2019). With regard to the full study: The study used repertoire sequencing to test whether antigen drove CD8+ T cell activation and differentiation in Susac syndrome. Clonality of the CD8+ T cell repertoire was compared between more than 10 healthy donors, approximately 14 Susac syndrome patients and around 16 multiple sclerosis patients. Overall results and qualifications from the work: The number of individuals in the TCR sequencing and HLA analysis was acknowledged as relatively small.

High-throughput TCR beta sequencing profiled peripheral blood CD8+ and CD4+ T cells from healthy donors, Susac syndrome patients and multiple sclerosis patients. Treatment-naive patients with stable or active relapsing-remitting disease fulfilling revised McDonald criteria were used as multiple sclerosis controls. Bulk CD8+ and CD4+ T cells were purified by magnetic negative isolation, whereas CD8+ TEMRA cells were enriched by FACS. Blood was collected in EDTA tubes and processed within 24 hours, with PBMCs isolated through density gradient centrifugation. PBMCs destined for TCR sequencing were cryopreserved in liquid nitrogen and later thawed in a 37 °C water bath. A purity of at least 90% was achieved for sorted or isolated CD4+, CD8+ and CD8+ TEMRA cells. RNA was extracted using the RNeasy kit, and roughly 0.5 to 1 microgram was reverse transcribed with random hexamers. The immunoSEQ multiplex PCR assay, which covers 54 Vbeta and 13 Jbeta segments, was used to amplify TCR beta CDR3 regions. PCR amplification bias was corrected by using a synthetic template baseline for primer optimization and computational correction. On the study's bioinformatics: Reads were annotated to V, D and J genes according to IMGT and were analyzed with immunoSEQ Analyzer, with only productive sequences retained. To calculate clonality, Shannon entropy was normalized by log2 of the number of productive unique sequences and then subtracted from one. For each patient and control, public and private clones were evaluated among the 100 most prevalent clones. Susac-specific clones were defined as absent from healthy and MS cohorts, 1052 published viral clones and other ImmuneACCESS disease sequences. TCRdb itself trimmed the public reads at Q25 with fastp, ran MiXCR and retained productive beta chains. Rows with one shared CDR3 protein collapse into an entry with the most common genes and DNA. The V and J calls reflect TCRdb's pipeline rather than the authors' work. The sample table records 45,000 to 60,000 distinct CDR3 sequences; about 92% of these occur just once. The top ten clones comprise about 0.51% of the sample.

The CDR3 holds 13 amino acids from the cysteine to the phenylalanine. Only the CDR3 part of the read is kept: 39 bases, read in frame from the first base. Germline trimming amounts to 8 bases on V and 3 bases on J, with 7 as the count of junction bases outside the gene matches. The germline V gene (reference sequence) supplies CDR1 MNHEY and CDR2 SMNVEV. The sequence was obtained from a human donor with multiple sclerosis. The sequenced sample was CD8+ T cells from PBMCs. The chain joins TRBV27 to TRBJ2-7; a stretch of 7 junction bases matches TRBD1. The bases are TGTGCCAGCTCACCGGGACAGCGCTACGAGCAGTACTTC. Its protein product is CASSPGQRYEQYF.